This T cell receptor beta chain was sequenced during a study of regulatory T cells in long-lasting Graves disease. Study-wide context: Persistent Graves' disease required over 5 years of antithyroid drugs and positive TSH receptor antibodies. Study results and limitations: Newly diagnosed patients had higher TCR diversity than persistent Graves' patients did. With 2,741 shared public clonotypes, persistent patients exceeded new patients, who shared over 850.

This clonotype was counted a few times. The antigen remains undetermined. Time point meaning: persistent/refractory GD, antithyroid drugs over 5 years with positive TRAb. PBMCs were the source of the RNA used for TCR sequencing. Xi'an, China, was home to the endocrinology department that provided patients. V lost 6 bases, J lost 6 bases, and 17 bases lay in between. This CDR3 comprises 15 residues. Germline V gene data show CDR1 as MNHEY and CDR2 as SVGEGT. To make TCR beta libraries, researchers used iRepertoire HTBI primers and Arm-PCR of CDR3 regions. TCRdb fed the multiplex PCR reads into MiXCR, producing one record per CDR3 protein. The data contain a few hundred thousand distinct CDR3 sequences, around a fifth of them singletons.

The clonotype comes from a female donor with Graves disease. The V and J genes are TRBV6-2 or TRBV6-3 and TRBJ1-4; D gene unclear. This specimen was peripheral blood mononuclear cells (PBMCs), taken when the disease was refractory, from a patient treated with antithyroid drugs. The DNA for the CDR3 is TGTGCCAGCAGGGGCCGGACGGGATTGGATGAAAAACTGTTTTTT. This translates into CASRGRTGLDEKLFF.